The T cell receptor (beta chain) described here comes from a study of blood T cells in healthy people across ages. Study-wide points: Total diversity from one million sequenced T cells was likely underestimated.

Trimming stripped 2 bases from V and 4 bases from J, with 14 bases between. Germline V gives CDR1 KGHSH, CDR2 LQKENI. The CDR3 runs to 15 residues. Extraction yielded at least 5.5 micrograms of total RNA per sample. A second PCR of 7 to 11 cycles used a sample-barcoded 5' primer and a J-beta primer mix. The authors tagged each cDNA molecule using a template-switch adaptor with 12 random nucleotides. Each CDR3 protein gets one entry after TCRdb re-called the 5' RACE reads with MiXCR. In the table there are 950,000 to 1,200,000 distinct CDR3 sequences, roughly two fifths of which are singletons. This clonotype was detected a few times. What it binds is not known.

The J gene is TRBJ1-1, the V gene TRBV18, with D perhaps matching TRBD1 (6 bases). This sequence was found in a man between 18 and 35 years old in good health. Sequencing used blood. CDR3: CASSPGIQGPTEAFF. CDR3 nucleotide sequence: TGTGCCAGCTCACCAGGAATACAGGGACCCACTGAAGCTTTCTTT.